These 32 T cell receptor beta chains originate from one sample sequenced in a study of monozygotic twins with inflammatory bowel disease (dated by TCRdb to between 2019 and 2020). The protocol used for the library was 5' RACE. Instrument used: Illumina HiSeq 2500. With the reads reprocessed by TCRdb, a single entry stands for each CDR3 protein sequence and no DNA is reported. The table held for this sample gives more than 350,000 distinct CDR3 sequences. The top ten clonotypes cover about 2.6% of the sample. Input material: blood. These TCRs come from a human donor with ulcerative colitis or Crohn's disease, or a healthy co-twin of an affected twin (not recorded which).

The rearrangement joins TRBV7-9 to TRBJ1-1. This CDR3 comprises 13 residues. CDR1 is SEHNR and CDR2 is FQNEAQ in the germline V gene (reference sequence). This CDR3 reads CASRLDWATEAFF.

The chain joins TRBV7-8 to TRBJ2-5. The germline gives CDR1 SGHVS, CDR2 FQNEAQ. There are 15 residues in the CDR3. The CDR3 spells CASSASFGIQETQYF.

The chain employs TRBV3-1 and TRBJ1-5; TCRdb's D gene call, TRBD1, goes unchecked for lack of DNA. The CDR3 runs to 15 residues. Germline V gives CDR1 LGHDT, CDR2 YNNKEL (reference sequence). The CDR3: CASSQAQGVGQPQHF.

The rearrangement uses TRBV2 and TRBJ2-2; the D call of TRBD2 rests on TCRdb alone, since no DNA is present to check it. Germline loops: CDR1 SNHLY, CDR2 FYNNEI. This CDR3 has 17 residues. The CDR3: CASHPRGGRMNTGELFF.

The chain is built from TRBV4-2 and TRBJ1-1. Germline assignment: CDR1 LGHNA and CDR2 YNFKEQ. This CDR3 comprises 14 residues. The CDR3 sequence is CASSQDSLRTEAFF.

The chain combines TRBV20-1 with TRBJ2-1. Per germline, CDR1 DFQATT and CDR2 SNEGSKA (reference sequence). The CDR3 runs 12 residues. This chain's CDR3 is CSARDLTPEQFF.

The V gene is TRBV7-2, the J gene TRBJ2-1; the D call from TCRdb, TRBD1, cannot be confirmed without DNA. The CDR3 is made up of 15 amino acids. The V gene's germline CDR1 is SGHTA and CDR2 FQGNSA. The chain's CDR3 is CASRMGTGDYNEQFF.

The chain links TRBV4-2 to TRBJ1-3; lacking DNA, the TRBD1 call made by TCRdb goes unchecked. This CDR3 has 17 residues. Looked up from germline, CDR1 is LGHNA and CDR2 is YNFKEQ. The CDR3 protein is CASSQEGGTGNGNTIYF.

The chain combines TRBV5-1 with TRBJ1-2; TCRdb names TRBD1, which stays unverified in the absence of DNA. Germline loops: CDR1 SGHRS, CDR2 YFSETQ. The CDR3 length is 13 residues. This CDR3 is CASRLDSNYGYTF.

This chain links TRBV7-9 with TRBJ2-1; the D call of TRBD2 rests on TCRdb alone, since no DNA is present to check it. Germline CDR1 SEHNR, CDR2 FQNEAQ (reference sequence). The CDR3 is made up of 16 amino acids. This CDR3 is CASSLLAGVPYNEQFF.

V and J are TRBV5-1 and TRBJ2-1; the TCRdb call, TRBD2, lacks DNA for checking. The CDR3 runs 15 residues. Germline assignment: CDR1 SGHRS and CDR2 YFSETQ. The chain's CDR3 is CASSFNSGRAAEQFF.

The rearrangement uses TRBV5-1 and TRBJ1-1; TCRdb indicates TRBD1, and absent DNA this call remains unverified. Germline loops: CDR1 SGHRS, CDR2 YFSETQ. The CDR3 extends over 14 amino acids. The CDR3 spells CASSPMTGFTEAFF. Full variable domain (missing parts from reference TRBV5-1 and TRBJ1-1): KAGVTQTPRYLIKTRGQQVTLSCSPISGHRSVSWYQQTPGQGLQFLFEYFSETQRNKGNFPGRFSGRQFSNSRSEMNVSTLELGDSALYLCASSPMTGFTEAFFGQGTRLTVV.

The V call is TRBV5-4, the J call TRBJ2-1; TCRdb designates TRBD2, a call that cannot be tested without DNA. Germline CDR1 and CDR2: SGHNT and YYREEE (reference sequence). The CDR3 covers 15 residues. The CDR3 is CASSEADRSYNEQFF.

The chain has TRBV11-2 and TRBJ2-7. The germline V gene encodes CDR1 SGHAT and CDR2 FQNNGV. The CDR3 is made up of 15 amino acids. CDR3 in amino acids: CASSLLLLPAHEQYF.

This CDR3 reads CASSQAGTENQPQHF. J is TRBJ1-5 and V is TRBV3-1; TCRdb gives TRBD1 as the D gene, but with no DNA this cannot be confirmed. CDR3 length: 15 residues. Per the germline V gene, CDR1 is LGHDT and CDR2 is YNNKEL (reference sequence). The full variable domain, with the rest looked up from reference TRBV3-1 and TRBJ1-5, is DTAVSQTPKYLVTQMGNDKSIKCEQNLGHDTMYWYKQDSKKFLKIMFSYNNKELIINETVPNRFSPKSPDKAHLNLHINSLELGDSAVYFCASSQAGTENQPQHFGDGTRLSIL.

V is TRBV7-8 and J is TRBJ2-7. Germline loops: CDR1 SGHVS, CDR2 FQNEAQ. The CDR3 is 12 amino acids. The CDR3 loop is CASSPQLVVQYF.

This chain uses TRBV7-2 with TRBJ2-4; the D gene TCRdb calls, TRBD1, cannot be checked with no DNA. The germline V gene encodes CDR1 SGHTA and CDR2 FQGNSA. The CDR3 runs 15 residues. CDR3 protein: CASLITGGFKDIQYF. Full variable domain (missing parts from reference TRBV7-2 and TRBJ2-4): GAGVSQSPSNKVTEKGKDVELRCDPISGHTALYWYRQSLGQGLEFLIYFQGNSAPDKSGLPSDRFSAERTGGSVSTLTIQRTQQEDSAVYLCASLITGGFKDIQYFGAGTRLSVL.

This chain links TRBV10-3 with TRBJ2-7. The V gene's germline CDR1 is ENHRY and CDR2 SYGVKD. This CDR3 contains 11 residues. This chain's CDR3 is CAISANYEQYF.

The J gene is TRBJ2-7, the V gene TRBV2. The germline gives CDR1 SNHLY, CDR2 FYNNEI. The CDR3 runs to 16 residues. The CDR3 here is CASSDSQPQSSYEQYF.

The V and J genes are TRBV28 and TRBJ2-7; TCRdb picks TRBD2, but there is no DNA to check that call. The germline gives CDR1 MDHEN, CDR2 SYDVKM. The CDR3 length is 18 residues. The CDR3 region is CASSSPAPGTSGNHEQYF. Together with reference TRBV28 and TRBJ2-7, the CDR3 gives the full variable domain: DVKVTQSSRYLVKRTGEKVFLECVQDMDHENMFWYRQDPGLGLRLIYFSYDVKMKEKGDIPEGYSVSREKKERFSLILESASTNQTSMYLCASSSPAPGTSGNHEQYFGPGTRLTVT.

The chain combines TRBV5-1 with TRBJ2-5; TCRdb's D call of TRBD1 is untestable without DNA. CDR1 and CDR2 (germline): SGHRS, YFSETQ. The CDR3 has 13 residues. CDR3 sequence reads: CASSSGGKETQYF.

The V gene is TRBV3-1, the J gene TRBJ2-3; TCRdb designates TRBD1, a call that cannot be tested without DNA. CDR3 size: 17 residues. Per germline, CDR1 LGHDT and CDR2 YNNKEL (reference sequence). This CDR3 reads CASSPRSGGGRPDTQYF.

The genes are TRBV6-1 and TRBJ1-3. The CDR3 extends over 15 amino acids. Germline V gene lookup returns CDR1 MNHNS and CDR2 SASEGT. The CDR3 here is CASRIDAGTGNTIYF.

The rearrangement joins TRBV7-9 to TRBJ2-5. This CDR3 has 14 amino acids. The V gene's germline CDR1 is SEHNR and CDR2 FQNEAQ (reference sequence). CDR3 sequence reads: CASSPRNVGETQYF.

The CDR3 here is CASSPPTGRDQGYTF. This chain uses TRBV18 with TRBJ1-2. Germline V gives CDR1 KGHSH, CDR2 LQKENI. CDR3 size: 15 residues.

CDR3: CASREGLYTEAFF. This chain joins TRBV21-1 and TRBJ1-1; the TCRdb call, TRBD1, lacks DNA for checking. TRBV21-1 is shown as a pseudogene. The CDR3 is 13 amino acids.

The CDR3 loop reads CASSVEQGMYTEAFF. The V gene is TRBV9, the J gene TRBJ1-1; no DNA is available, so the TRBD1 call from TCRdb remains unchecked. Germline CDR1 is SGDLS and CDR2 is YYNGEE. The CDR3 extends over 15 amino acids. The complete variable domain, with remaining parts taken from reference TRBV9 and TRBJ1-1, reads DSGVTQTPKHLITATGQRVTLRCSPRSGDLSVYWYQQSLDQGLQFLIQYYNGEERAKGNILERFSAQQFPDLHSELNLSSLELGDSALYFCASSVEQGMYTEAFFGQGTRLTVV.

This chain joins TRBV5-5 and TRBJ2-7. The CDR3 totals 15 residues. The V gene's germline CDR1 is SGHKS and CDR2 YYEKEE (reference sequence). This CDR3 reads CASSLVAGVVYEQYF.

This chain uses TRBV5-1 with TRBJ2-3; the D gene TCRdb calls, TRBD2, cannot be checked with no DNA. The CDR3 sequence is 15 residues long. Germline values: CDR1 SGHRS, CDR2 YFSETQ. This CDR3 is CASSARARDTDTQYF.

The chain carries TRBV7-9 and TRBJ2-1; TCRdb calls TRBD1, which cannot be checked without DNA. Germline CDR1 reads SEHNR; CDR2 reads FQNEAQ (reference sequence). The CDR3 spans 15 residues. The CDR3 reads CASSPRRASYNEQFF.

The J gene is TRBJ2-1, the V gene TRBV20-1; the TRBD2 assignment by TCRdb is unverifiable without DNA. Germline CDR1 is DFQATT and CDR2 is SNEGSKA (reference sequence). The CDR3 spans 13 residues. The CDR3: CSAWASGRHEQFF.

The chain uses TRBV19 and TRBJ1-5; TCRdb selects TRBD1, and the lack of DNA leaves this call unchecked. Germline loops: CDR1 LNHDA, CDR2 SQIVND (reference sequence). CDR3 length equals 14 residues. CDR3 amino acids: CASSMSAGVSPQHF.